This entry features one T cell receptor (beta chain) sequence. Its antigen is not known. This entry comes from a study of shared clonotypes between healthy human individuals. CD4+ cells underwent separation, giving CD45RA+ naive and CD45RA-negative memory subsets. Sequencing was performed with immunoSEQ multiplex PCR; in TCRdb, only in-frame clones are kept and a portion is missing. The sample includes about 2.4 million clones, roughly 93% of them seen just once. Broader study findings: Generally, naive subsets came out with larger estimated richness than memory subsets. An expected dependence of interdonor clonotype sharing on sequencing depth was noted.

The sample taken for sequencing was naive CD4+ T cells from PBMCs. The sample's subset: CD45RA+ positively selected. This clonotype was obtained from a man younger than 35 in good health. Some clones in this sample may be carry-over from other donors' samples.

The CDR3 coding sequence is TGTGCCAGCAGCCAAGGGACGGGATCCGACGGGTGGGGCTACACCTTC. As protein: CASSQGTGSDGWGYTF. The V call is TRBV4-2, the J call TRBJ1-2; the D is unclear. The germline gives CDR1 LGHNA, CDR2 YNFKEQ. Trimming shortened V by 1 base and J by 8 bases, and 20 bases separated the two germline ends. This CDR3 has 16 amino acids.